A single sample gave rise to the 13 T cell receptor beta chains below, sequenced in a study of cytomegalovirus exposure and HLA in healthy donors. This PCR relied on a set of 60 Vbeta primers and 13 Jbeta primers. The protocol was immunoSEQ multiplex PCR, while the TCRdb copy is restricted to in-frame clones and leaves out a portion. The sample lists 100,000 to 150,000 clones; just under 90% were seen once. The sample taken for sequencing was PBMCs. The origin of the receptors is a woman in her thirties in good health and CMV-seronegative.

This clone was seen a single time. The chain's CDR3 is CAWSYYYEQYF. The DNA for the CDR3 is TGTGCCTGGAGTTATTACTACGAGCAGTACTTC. This rearrangement joins TRBV30 to TRBJ2-7; the D is unclear. Between the trimmed V and J ends, which lost 2 bases and 3 bases, there was a span of 5 bases. This CDR3 comprises 11 residues. CDR1 is GTSNPN, CDR2 SVGIG, per germline (reference sequence). The whole variable domain, remainder taken from reference TRBV30 and TRBJ2-7, is SQTIHQWPATLVQPVGSPLSLECTVEGTSNPNLYWYRQAAGRGLQLLFYSVGIGQISSEVPQNLSASRPQDRQFILSSKKLLLSDSGFYLCAWSYYYEQYFGPGTRLTVT.

The CDR3 DNA sequence: TGTGCCATCCGACAGGGGGCAGGCACCGGGGAGCTGTTTTTT. It is translated as CAIRQGAGTGELFF. This sequence joins TRBV5-8 and TRBJ2-2, with 10 bases that match TRBD1. Germline V gives CDR1 SGHTS, CDR2 YDEGEE. Trimming at V came to 9 bases and at J to 4 bases, leaving 6 bases not matched to a gene. This CDR3 contains 14 residues.

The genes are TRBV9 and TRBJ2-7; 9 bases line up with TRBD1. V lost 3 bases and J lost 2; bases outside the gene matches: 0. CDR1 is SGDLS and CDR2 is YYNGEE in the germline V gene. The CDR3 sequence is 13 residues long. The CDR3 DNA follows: TGTGCCAGCAGCGGGACAGGGGCCTACGAGCAGTACTTC. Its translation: CASSGTGAYEQYF.

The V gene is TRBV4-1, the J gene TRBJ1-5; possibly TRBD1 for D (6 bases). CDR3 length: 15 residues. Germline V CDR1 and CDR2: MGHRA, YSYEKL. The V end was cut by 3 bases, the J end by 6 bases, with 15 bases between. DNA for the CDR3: TGCGCCAGCAGCCAGGGCTCAGGGGAGTTTCAGCCCCAGCATTTT. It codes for CASSQGSGEFQPQHF.

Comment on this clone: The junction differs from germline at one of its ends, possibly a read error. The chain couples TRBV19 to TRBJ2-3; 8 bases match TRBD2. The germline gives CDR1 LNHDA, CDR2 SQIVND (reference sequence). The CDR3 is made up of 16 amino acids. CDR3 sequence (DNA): TGTGCCAGTAGTATAGCTACGGGAGGGCTCGCAGATACGCGGTATTTT. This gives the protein CASSIATGGLADTRYF.

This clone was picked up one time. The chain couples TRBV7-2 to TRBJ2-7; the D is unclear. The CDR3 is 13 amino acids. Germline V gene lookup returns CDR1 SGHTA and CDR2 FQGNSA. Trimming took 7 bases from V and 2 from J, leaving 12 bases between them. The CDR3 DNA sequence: TGTGCCAGCAACGAAGTAGACACCTACGAGCAGTACTTC. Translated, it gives CASNEVDTYEQYF.

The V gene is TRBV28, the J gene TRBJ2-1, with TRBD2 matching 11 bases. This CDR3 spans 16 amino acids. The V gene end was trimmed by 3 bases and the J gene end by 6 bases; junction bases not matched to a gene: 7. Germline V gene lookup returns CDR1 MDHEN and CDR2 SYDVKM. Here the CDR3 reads CASSLFLAGGPNEQFF. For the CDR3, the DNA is TGTGCCAGCAGTTTGTTTCTAGCGGGAGGCCCCAATGAGCAGTTCTTC.

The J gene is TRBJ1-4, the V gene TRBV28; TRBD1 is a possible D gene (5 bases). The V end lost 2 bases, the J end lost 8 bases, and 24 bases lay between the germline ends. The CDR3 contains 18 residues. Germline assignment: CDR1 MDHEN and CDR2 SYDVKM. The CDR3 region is CASSLIRPGGVGGEKLFF. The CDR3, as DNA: TGTGCCAGCAGTTTAATCCGCCCGGGGGGAGTAGGAGGCGAAAAACTGTTTTTT. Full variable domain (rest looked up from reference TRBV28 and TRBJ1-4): DVKVTQSSRYLVKRTGEKVFLECVQDMDHENMFWYRQDPGLGLRLIYFSYDVKMKEKGDIPEGYSVSREKKERFSLILESASTNQTSMYLCASSLIRPGGVGGEKLFFGSGTQLSVL.

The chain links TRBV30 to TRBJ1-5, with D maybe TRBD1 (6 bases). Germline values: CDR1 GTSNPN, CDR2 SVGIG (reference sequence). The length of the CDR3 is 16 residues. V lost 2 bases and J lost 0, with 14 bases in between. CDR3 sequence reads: CAWSPGVGFSNQPQHF. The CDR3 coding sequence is TGTGCCTGGAGTCCAGGGGTTGGGTTTAGCAATCAGCCCCAGCATTTT.

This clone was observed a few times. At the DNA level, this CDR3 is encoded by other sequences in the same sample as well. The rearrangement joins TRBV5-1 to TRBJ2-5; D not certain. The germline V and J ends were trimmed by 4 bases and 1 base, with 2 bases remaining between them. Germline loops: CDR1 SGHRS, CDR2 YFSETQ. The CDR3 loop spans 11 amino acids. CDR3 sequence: CASSLQETQYF. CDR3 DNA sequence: TGCGCCAGCAGCCTCCAAGAGACCCAGTACTTC.

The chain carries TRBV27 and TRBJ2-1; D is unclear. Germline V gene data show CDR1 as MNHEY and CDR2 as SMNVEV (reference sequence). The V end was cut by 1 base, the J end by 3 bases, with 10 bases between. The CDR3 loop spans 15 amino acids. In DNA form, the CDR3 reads TGTGCCAGCAGTTTATTTGGCGGCGACTACAATGAGCAGTTCTTC. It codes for CASSLFGGDYNEQFF.

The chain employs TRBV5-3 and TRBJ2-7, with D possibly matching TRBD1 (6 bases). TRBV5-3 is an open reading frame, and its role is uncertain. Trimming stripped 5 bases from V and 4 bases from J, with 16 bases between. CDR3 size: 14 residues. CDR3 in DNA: TGTGCCAGAAGTTTAGCTAATACAGGGTACGAGCAGTACTTC. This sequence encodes CARSLANTGYEQYF.

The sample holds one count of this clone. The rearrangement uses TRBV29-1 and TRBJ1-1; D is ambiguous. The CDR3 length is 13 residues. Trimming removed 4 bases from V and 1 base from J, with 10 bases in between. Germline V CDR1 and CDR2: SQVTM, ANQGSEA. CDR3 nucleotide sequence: TGCAGCGTTGCGAGTGGGCCGAACACTGAAGCTTTCTTT. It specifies CSVASGPNTEAFF.